The 10 T cell receptor beta chains presented below share a single source sample, sequenced in a study of T cells after yellow fever vaccination. One entry per CDR3 protein, called by TCRdb with MiXCR from the 5' RACE reads. Among about 210,000 distinct CDR3 sequences listed, around 6.7% were seen once. Specimen: CD4+ T cells sorted from PBMCs, collected on the day of the yellow fever booster vaccination. The receptors originated from a man in his thirties or forties who received the YFV17D yellow fever vaccine.

The chain is built from TRBV7-9 and TRBJ2-7; 7 bases are a match to TRBD1. The ends lost 5 bases at V and 5 bases at J; junction bases unmatched: 9. This CDR3 region has 14 residues. Germline-derived CDR1 and CDR2 are SEHNR and FQNEAQ (reference sequence). The CDR3 DNA follows: TGTGCCAGCAGCCGTAGGACAGGCCTAGACGAGCAGTACTTC. Protein product: CASSRRTGLDEQYF.

For the CDR3, the DNA is TGTGCCAGCAGCAAAATGGCGGTACGGGAGGGCCCGCCGGGAGATACGCAGTATTTT. Protein product: CASSKMAVREGPPGDTQYF. This rearrangement joins TRBV21-1 to TRBJ2-3; the D call in the table, TRBD2, was not verified against the DNA. TRBV21-1 is tagged as a pseudogene. The CDR3 has 19 residues.

There are a few counts of this clonotype. The chain couples TRBV20-1 to TRBJ2-5, with 7 bases aligning to TRBD1. J was trimmed by 1 base and V by 6 bases; bases with no gene match: 5. The CDR3 runs to 13 residues. Per germline, CDR1 DFQATT and CDR2 SNEGSKA (reference sequence). The DNA for the CDR3 is TGCAGTGCCAACAGGGGCAGCCAAGAGACCCAGTACTTC. Its protein product is CSANRGSQETQYF.

In this sample, this clonotype turned up many times. The genes are TRBV10-2 and TRBJ2-1; 8 bases fit TRBD1. This CDR3 has 14 amino acids. Germline V gene lookup returns CDR1 WSHSY and CDR2 SAAADI. The V segment lost 6 bases and the J segment 6 bases; nucleotides outside the gene matches: 7. CDR3 nucleotides: TGCGCCAGCAGGTTGGACAGGGCGGGCAATGAGCAGTTCTTC. It is translated as CASRLDRAGNEQFF.

In its sample, this clonotype was seen many times. The chain combines TRBV5-4 with TRBJ2-1; 9 nucleotides align to TRBD2. With 4 bases clipped from V and 10 bases from J, the junction kept 12 bases outside the gene matches. The CDR3 runs 15 residues. Germline V lookup: CDR1 SGHNT, CDR2 YYREEE (reference sequence). The CDR3 DNA sequence: TGTGCCAGCAGCGATCCTCGGCGGGAGGGGAACGAGCAGTTCTTC. Protein: CASSDPRREGNEQFF.

A few counts support this clonotype. This chain uses TRBV3-1 with TRBJ2-7, with D perhaps matching TRBD1 (6 bases). The CDR3 has 15 amino acids. With 2 bases removed from V and 6 bases from J, the gap between germline ends came to 17 bases. Germline V lookup: CDR1 LGHDT, CDR2 YNNKEL (reference sequence). CDR3 sequence (DNA): TGTGCCAGCAGCCAAAGCGACAGGCCGATGCGCGAGCAGTACTTC. The encoded protein is CASSQSDRPMREQYF.

This chain links TRBV20-1 with TRBJ1-2, with D unresolved. CDR3 length: 11 residues. The germline V gene has CDR1 DFQATT and CDR2 SNEGSKA (reference sequence). Trimming shortened V by 5 bases and J by 3 bases, and 7 bases separated the two germline ends. CDR3 residues: CSASGHYGYTF. The CDR3 bases are TGCAGTGCTTCCGGACACTATGGCTACACCTTC.

The CDR3 DNA is TGCAGTGCTAGAAGGGGGGGTGAGCAGTTCTTC. This translates into CSARRGGEQFF. This rearrangement joins TRBV20-1 to TRBJ2-1, with D tentatively TRBD2 (7 bases). CDR1 is DFQATT, CDR2 SNEGSKA, per germline (reference sequence). Trimming removed 2 bases from V and 9 bases from J, with 8 bases in between. The CDR3 has 11 residues.

The table lists this clonotype with a few counts. The J gene is TRBJ2-7, the V gene TRBV29-1; no definite D call. CDR3 length: 13 residues. Germline loops: CDR1 SQVTM, CDR2 ANQGSEA. The V end was cut by 3 bases, the J end by 3 bases, with 12 bases between. In DNA, the CDR3 is TGCAGCGTTGAGGCCCAGGTCGGCTACGAGCAGTACTTC. Translated, it gives CSVEAQVGYEQYF.

In its sample, this clonotype was seen many times. The J gene is TRBJ1-2, the V gene TRBV20-1; weak D call: TRBD1 (5 bases). Germline V lookup: CDR1 DFQATT, CDR2 SNEGSKA (reference sequence). This CDR3 has 13 residues. V was cut by 6 bases and J by 6 bases, with 17 bases left in between. In DNA form, the CDR3 reads TGCAGTGCGTCGGGACTCAAGTTCGATGGCTACACCTTC. This translates into CSASGLKFDGYTF.